The text below deals with one TCR beta chain. The CDR3 is made up of 18 amino acids. The germline V and J ends were trimmed by 4 bases and 0 bases, with 21 bases remaining between them. Germline CDR1 reads LNHNV; CDR2 reads YYDKDF (reference sequence). The source of the sample is a study of CD8 T cells in Susac syndrome. Study context: There were 5 or 6 sequenced Susac syndrome patients with active disease and about 8 in remission.

Reverse transcription of 0.5 to 1 ug RNA was performed with random hexamers. Amplification of TCR beta CDR3 by immunoSEQ multiplex PCR spanned 54 Vbeta and 13 Jbeta. TCRdb re-called the immunoSEQ multiplex PCR reads with MiXCR, one entry per CDR3 protein. The profile shows 150,000 to 200,000 distinct CDR3 sequences, roughly 94% of them singletons. The specimen sequenced was CD4+ T cells from PBMCs. The V and J genes are TRBV15 and TRBJ1-1; unclear D gene. The origin of this receptor is a human donor with Susac syndrome. CDR3 protein: CATSTTTKRTRLNTEAFF. The CDR3 nucleotides are TGTGCCACCAGCACGACTACCAAAAGGACGCGCTTGAACACTGAAGCTTTCTTT.